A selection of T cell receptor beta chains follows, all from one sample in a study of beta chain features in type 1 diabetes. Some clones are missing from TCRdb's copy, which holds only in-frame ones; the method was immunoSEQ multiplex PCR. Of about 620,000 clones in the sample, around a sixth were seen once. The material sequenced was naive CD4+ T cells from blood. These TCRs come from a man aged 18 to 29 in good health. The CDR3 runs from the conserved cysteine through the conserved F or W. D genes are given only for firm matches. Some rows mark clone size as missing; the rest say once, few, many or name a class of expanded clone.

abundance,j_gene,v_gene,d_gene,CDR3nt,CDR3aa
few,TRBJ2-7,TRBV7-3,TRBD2,TGTGCCAGCAGCTCCCGAGCGGGAGACCGGGAGCAGTACTTC,CASSSRAGDREQYF
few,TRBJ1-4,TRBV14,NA,TGTGCCAGCAGCCAAGACCGACGGCTCTTTAATGAAAAACTGTTTTTT,CASSQDRRLFNEKLFF
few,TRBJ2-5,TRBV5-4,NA,TGTGCCAGCAGCTTACGGGGGGCCGAGACCCAGTACTTC,CASSLRGAETQYF
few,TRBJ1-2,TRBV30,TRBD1,TGTGCCTGGAAAATGCGCGGGACAGGGAACTATGGCTACACCTTC,CAWKMRGTGNYGYTF
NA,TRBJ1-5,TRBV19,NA,TGTGCCAGTAGCTTCTCCCGCGGACAGCGAAATCAGCCCCAGCATTTT,CASSFSRGQRNQPQHF
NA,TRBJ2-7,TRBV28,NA,TGTGCCAGCAGTTTACTTGGACGGATCTCCTACGAGCAGTACTTC,CASSLLGRISYEQYF
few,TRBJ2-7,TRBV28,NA,TGTGCCAGCACTCCCTCACTTGGGACCTACGAGCAGTACTTC,CASTPSLGTYEQYF
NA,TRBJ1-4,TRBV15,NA,TGTGCCACCAGCAGATATGCAACTAATGAAAAACTGTTTTTT,CATSRYATNEKLFF
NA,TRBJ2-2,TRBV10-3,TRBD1,TGTGCCACCTACGGGACAGGGGGAAACACCGGGGAGCTGTTTTTT,CATYGTGGNTGELFF
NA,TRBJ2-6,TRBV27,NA,TGTGCCAGCAGTCCGAACTCTGGGGCCAACGTCCTGACTTTC,CASSPNSGANVLTF
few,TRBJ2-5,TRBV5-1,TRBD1,TGCGCCAGCAGCACCCGGACAGGGAGGCAAGAGACCCAGTACTTC,CASSTRTGRQETQYF
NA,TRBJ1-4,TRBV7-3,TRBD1,TGTGCCAGCAGCTCTGGGACAGGGGAAAAACTGTTTTTT,CASSSGTGEKLFF
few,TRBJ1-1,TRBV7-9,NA,TGTGCCAGCAGCTTACTGACCGTTGGGGGGAACACTGAAGCTTTCTTT,CASSLLTVGGNTEAFF
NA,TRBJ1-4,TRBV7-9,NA,TGTGCCAGCAGCTTTACCAGGGGTCGAGAAAAACTGTTTTTT,CASSFTRGREKLFF
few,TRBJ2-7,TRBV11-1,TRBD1,TGTGCCAGCAGCATACAGGGGCCCAGCTCCTACGAGCAGTACTTC,CASSIQGPSSYEQYF
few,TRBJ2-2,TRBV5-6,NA,TGTGCCAGCAGCTTGGAGAGAACAAGGGCCGGGGAGCTGTTTTTT,CASSLERTRAGELFF
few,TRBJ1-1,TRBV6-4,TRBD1,TGTGCCAGCAGGCAACAGGGGTTCGCCACTGAAGCTTTCTTT,CASRQQGFATEAFF
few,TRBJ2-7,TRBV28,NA,TGTGCCAGCAGTTTAATGGGTCCCCTTTACGAGCAGTACTTC,CASSLMGPLYEQYF
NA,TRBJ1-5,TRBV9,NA,TGTGCCAGCAGCGCAGGGAATCAGCCCCAGCATTTT,CASSAGNQPQHF
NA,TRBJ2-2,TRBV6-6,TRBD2,TGTGCCAGCAGGGGACTAGCGGGAGGTACCGGGGAGCTGTTTTTT,CASRGLAGGTGELFF
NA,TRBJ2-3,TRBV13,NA,TGTGCCAGCAGCTTAGTTTACAGGGCCACAGATACGCAGTATTTT,CASSLVYRATDTQYF
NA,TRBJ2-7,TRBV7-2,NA,TGTGCCAGCAGCTCCGAGCTAGCGACCTACGAGCAGTACTTC,CASSSELATYEQYF
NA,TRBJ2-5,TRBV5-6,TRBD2,TGTGCCAGCAGCTTATTGGGACTAGCTGACATCCAGTACTTC,CASSLLGLADIQYF
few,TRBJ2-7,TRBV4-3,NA,TGCGCCAGCAGCCAGGACGTAGCCTACGAGCAGTACTTC,CASSQDVAYEQYF
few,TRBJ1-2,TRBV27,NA,TGTGCCAGCAGTTTGGGGAGGGGACCGTATGGCTACACCTTC,CASSLGRGPYGYTF
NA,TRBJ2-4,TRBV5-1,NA,TGCGCCAGCAGCTTCGACAAAAACATTCAGTACTTC,CASSFDKNIQYF
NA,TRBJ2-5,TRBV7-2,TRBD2,TGTGCCAGCAGCCCTCGACTAGCGGGGGGGCAAGAGACCCAGTACTTC,CASSPRLAGGQETQYF
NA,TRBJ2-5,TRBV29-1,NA,TGCAGCGTTGAATCTGGGTTTGGGGTTAGGGAGACCCAGTACTTC,CSVESGFGVRETQYF
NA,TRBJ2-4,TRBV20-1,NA,TGCAGTGCTAAGGAGGGCATTCAGTACTTC,CSAKEGIQYF
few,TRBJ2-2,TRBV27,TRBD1,TGTGCCAGCAGCAGGACAGGGGGCGCCGGCGGGGAGCTGTTTTTT,CASSRTGGAGGELFF
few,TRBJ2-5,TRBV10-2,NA,TGCGCCAGCAGTGAAAGTAGGGGCCAAGAGACCCAGTACTTC,CASSESRGQETQYF
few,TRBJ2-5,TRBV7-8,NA,TGTGCCAGCAGCTTGGAGACCCAGTACTTC,CASSLETQYF
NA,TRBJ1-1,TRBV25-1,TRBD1,TGTGCCAGCAGTGAACCCCGACAGGGGGACACTGAAGCTTTCTTT,CASSEPRQGDTEAFF
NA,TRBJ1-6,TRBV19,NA,TGTGCCAGTAGTACTTCAGGACTCCTAAATTCACCCCTCCACTTT,CASSTSGLLNSPLHF
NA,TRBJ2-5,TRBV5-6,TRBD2,TGTGCCAGCAGCCCGGGACTAGCGGGGGGTCAGACCCAGTACTTC,CASSPGLAGGQTQYF
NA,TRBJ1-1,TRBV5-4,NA,TGTGCCAGCAGCTCTGAGGGGCGGGTATCTGAAGCTTTCTTT,CASSSEGRVSEAFF
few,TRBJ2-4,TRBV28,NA,TGTGCCAGCAGTTTGGGTAGGCTAGCCAAAAACATTCAGTACTTC,CASSLGRLAKNIQYF
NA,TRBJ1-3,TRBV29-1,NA,TGCAGCGTCCCTATATCGGGGGGCTATGGAAACACCATATATTTT,CSVPISGGYGNTIYF
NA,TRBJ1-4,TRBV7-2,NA,TGTGCCAGCAGCTTTAATGAAAAACTGTTTTTT,CASSFNEKLFF
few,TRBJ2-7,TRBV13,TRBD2,TGTGCCAGCAGCACCACGTACAAGCGGGGGGTCTCCTACGAGCAGTACTTC,CASSTTYKRGVSYEQYF
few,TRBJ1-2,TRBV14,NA,TGTGCCAGCAGCCCTTTAGGGCGATTTAACTATGGCTACACCTTC,CASSPLGRFNYGYTF